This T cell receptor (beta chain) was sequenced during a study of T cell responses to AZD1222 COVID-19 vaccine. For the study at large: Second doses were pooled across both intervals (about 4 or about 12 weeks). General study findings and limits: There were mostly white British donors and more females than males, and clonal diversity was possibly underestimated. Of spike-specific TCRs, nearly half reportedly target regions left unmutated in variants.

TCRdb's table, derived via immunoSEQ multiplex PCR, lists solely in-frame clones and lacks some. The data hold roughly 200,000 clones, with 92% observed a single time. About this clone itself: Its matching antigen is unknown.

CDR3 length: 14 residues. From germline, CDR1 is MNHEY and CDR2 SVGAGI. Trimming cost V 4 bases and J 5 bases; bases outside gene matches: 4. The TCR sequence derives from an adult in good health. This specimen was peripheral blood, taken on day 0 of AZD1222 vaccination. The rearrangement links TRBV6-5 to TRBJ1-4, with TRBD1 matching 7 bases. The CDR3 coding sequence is TGTGCCAGCAGTTCTGCGACAGGGAATGAAAAACTGTTTTTT. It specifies CASSSATGNEKLFF.